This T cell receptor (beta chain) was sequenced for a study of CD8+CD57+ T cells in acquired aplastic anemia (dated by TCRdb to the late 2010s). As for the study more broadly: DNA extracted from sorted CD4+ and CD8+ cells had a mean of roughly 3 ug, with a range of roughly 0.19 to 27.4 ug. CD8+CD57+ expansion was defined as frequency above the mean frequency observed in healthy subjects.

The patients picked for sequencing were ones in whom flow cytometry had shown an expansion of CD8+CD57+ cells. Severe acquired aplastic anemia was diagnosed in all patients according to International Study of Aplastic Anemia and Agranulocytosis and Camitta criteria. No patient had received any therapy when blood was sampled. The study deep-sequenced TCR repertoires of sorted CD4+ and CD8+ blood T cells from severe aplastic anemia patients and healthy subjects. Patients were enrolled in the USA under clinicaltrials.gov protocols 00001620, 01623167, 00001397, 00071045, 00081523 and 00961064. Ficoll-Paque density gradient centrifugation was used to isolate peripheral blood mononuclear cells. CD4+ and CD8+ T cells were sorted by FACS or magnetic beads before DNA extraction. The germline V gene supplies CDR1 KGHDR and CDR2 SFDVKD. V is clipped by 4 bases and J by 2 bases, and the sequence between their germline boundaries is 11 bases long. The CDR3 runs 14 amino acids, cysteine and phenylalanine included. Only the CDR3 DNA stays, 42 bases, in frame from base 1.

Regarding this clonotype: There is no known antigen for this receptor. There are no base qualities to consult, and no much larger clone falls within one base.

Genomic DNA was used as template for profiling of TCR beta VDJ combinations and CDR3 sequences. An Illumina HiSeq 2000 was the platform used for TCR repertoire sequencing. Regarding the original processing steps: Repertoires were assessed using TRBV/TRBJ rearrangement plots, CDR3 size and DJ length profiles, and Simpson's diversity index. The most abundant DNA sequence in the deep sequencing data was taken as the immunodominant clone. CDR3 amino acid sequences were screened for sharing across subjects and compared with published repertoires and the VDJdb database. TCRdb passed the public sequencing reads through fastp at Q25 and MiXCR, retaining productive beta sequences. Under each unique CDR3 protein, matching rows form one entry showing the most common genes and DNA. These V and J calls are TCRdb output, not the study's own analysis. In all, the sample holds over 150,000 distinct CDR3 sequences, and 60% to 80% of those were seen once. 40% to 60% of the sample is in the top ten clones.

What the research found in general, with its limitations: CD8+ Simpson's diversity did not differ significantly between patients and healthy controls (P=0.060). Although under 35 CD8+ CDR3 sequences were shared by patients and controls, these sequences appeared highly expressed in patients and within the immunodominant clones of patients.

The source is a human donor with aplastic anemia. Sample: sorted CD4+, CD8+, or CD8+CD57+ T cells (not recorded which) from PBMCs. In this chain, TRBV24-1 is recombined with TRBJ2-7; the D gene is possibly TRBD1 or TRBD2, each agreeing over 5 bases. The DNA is TGTGCCACCAGTGACGGGACGGAAGCCTACGAGCAGTACTTC. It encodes CATSDGTEAYEQYF.